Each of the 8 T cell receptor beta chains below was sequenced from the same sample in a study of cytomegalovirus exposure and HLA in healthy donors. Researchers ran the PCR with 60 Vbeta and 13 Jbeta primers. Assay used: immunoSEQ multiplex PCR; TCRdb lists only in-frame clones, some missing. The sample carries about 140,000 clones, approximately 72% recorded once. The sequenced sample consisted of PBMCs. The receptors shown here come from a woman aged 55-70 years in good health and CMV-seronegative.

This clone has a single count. The CDR3 DNA sequence: TGTGCCAGCAGGAGACTGACAGGAGGTAACTATGGCTACACCTTC. Translated, it gives CASRRLTGGNYGYTF. This chain uses TRBV27 with TRBJ1-2; the D gene is possibly TRBD1 (6 bases). The CDR3 length is 15 residues. Germline values: CDR1 MNHEY, CDR2 SMNVEV (reference sequence). Trimming stripped 6 bases from V and 1 base from J, with 15 bases between.

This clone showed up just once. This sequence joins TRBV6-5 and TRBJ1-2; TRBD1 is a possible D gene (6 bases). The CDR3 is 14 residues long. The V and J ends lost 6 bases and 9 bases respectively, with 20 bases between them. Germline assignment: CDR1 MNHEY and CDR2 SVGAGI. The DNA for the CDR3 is TGTGCCAGCAGCCCATCGGGGGGGGCCAGTAGCTACACCTTC. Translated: CASSPSGGASSYTF.

CDR3 protein: CASSELAFLAGPNNEQFF. The CDR3 coding sequence is TGTGCCAGCAGTGAACTCGCATTCCTAGCGGGACCTAACAATGAGCAGTTCTTC. The chain carries TRBV6-1 and TRBJ2-1; 9 bases agree with TRBD2. V lost 2 bases to trimming and J lost 5 bases; unmatched junction nucleotides: 13. The germline V gene has CDR1 MNHNS and CDR2 SASEGT. CDR3 size: 18 residues.

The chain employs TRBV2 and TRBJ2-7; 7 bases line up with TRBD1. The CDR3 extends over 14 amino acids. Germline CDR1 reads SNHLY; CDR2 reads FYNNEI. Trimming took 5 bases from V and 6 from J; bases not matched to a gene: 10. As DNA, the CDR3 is TGTGCCAGCAGTAGGGATAGGGGGCGAGGCGAGCAGTACTTC. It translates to CASSRDRGRGEQYF.

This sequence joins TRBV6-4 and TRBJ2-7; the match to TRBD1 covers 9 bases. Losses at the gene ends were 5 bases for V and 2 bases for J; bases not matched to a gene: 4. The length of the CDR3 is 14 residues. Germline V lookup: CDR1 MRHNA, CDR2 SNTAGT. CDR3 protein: CASSKGQGPYEQYF. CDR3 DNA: TGTGCCAGCAGTAAGGGACAGGGCCCCTACGAGCAGTACTTC.

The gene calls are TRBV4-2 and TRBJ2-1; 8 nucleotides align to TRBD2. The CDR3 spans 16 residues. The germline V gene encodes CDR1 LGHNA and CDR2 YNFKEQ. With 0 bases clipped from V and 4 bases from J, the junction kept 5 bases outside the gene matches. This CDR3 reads CASSQDLVAGYNEQFF. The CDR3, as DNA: TGTGCCAGCAGCCAAGATCTGGTAGCGGGGTACAATGAGCAGTTCTTC.

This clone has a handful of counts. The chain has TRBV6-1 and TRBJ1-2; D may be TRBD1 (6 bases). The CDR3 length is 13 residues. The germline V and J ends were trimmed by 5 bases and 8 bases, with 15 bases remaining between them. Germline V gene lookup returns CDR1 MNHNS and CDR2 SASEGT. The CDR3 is CASSPDSKGGYTF. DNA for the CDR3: TGTGCCAGCAGTCCGGACAGCAAAGGGGGCTACACCTTC.

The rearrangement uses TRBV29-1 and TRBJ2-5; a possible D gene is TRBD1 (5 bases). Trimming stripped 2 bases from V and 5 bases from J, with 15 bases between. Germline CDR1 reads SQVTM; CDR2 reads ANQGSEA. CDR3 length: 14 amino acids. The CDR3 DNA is TGCAGCGTTGAACCAAGGCAGGGATGGGAGACCCAGTACTTC. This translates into CSVEPRQGWETQYF.